The clone carrying this T cell receptor beta chain was recorded only once. The antigen is not known. The protocol was immunoSEQ multiplex PCR, while the TCRdb copy is restricted to in-frame clones and leaves out a portion. The sample includes about 73,000 clones, 85% to 90% seen only once; the top ten take approximately 8%. The CDR3 length is 14 residues. V lost 0 bases and J lost 1; bases outside the gene matches: 0. Germline V lookup: CDR1 SGHTA, CDR2 FQGNSA. The sample belongs to a study of OX40 agonist ivuxolimab in advanced cancers. Study overall: Patients receiving dose escalation had hepatocellular carcinoma, melanoma, renal cell or head and neck cancer. Partial responses were achieved by three patients, one with hepatocellular carcinoma and two with cutaneous melanoma. Males comprised roughly four fifths of the group, whose mean age was roughly 64 years (range 23 to 79).

Study-wide findings and caveats: Both blood CD4+ and CD8+ T cells showed clonal growth by week 6 at 0.1 to 3.0 mg/kg.

The rearrangement uses TRBV7-2 and TRBJ2-7; 7 nucleotides match TRBD1. The receptor was derived from an adult with an advanced solid tumor such as melanoma, head and neck, liver or kidney cancer. The source was CD4+ or CD8+ T cells sorted from blood, collected in a trial of the OX40 agonist ivuxolimab. Written as DNA, the CDR3 is TGTGCCAGCAGCTTAGCGGGACAGTCCTACGAGCAGTACTTC. Its translation is CASSLAGQSYEQYF.